Listed below are T cell receptor beta chains from one sample, sequenced in a study of blood T cells in healthy people across ages. Each CDR3 protein is one row after TCRdb ran MiXCR on the 5' RACE reads. Among 1.6 million or so distinct CDR3 sequences listed, roughly 32% were seen once. The source material was blood. These receptor sequences come from a woman aged 25 to 45 in good health. Each CDR3 is given with its conserved first and last residue. Fields, in order: clone size, V gene, CDR3 protein. Clone size appears in some rows only: once, few, many, or a class for an expanded clone.

many	TRBV10-3	CAIRGLAGAQETQYF
NA	TRBV10-3	CAISADRAIEAFF
NA	TRBV6-4	CASSIQPGKGSYEQYF
NA	TRBV20-1	CSARRASGGSKADTQYF
NA	TRBV6-1	CAAGWASNEQFF
NA	TRBV5-1	CASSLAPSGGLAFTDTQYF
few	TRBV7-9	CASSPGQVGETQYF
NA	TRBV7-2	CASSLPRGYGYTF
NA	TRBV11-2	CASWDYGSYEQYF
NA	TRBV7-9	CASIFANTGELFF
NA	TRBV11-2	CASLETGPYNERFF
NA	TRBV7-9	CASSLAGFEGSNYGYTF
few	TRBV9	CASSAPSGLTDTQYF
NA	TRBV14	CASSRGQGGWYGYTF
NA	TRBV27	CASSRSGTRRGCETQYF
few	TRBV28	CASSFAEPPGANVLTF
few	TRBV6-5	CASSYTGQGGTEAFF
few	TRBV20-1	CSARTGTVPRAEAFF
NA	TRBV7-9	CASSPSKGSYEQYF
few	TRBV27	CASSLIYAAGEKLFF
few	TRBV5-1	CASSSGVRLTDTQYF
NA	TRBV20-1	CSARGLQTSSYEQYF
few	TRBV20-1	CSARVRRQGGYGYTF
many	TRBV4-1	CASSQEGQWNEQYF
few	TRBV3-1	CASSFTGSTEAFF
NA	TRBV6-1	CASSEGPGWGELYEQYF
NA	TRBV20-1	CSVKTGYNIQYF
NA	TRBV3-1	CTSSQEVQHQETQYF
NA	TRBV6-5	CASSSFGLHQETQYF
NA	TRBV27	CASSSTGGFGEQYF
NA	TRBV6-1	CASGEAWLEETQYF
NA	TRBV24-1	CATSATGERDEQFF
few	TRBV5-4	CASSVWGPGNQPQHF
few	TRBV12-3/TRBV12-4	CASSFSGSNYNEQFF
NA	TRBV7-2	CASSPPRGPGQNSPLHF
once	TRBV7-9	CASSPPGQGATGELFF
few	TRBV6-1	CATAPRLAGGTDTQYF
NA	TRBV29-1	CSVRDGGVKRFF
NA	TRBV20-1	CSATGPQVQYF
NA	TRBV19	CASSTGSPSYEQYF
few	TRBV4-1	CASSQEESGGPTDTQYF
NA	TRBV29-1	CSGEGRYYEQYF
NA	TRBV5-1	CASSSDRMDAEAFF
NA	TRBV20-1	CSARDRTGLHNEQFF
few	TRBV20-1	CSARDHIGGWETQYF
NA	TRBV20-1	CSARSSFNEKLFF
NA	TRBV29-1	CSVGRQEQETQYF
NA	TRBV28	CASSIPTGRGSYEQYF
NA	TRBV9	CASSVWGGTYNEQFF
few	TRBV5-1	CASSLGSSGTYEQYF
NA	TRBV4-1	CASSQMQGGAYEQYF
few	TRBV6-1	CAAKGAGGLFTDTQYF